The 18 T cell receptor beta chains presented below share a single source sample, sequenced in a study of spatial heterogeneity in lung cancer. Study results and limitations: Counts that tracked tumor mutation counts were those of expanded intratumoral alpha and beta TCRs.

The antigens these receptors bind are not known. TCRdb passed the 5' RACE reads through MiXCR, listing each CDR3 protein once. There are 6,000 to 8,000 distinct CDR3 sequences in the sample; more than 6.5% occur only once, and 15% to 20% lies in the top ten. Time point of the sample: sample taken at primary tumor resection. This specimen consisted of lung tumor tissue, obtained at surgery. The origin of the receptors is a female donor with early-stage non-small cell lung cancer.

This clonotype was detected ten times or more. At one end, the junction sequence differs from germline, possibly due to a read error. This beta chain turned up in a library designed for alpha chains; as an off-target read, its abundance says little. Here the CDR3 DNA reads TGCTCCAGCAGCTTGGATGGGACAACTTCCCAGCCCCAGCATTTT. It translates to CSSSLDGTTSQPQHF. The rearrangement links TRBV5-1 to TRBJ1-5; a weak D match, TRBD1 (6 bases). Germline assignment: CDR1 SGHRS and CDR2 YFSETQ. The CDR3 is 15 amino acids.

Of note for this clonotype: This beta chain is a stray sequence in a library constructed for alpha chains; its clone size is not meaningful. The chain uses TRBV12-3 or TRBV12-4 and TRBJ1-1; D ambiguous. V lost 8 bases to trimming and J lost 3 bases, with 13 bases between them. The CDR3 consists of 13 residues. CDR3 DNA sequence: TGTGCCAGCCATCGGGGAGAGTACACTGAAGCTTTCTTT. As protein: CASHRGEYTEAFF.

By proportion, this clonotype is medium-sized (0.01 to 0.1%). Little can be read into the size of this beta chain, an off-target read in a library designed for alpha chains. The rearrangement joins TRBV29-1 to TRBJ2-1; 8 bases are a match to TRBD2. In germline, CDR1 is SQVTM, CDR2 ANQGSEA. V was pared by 7 bases and J by 11 bases, with 13 bases of the junction left unmatched. This CDR3 has 13 amino acids. This CDR3 is CSALTGSGIQQFF. CDR3 nucleotides: TGCAGCGCCCTAACGGGTAGCGGGATACAGCAGTTCTTC.

This clonotype appeared many times. This beta chain is an off-target read within a library intended for alpha chains, so its frequency means little. The chain is built from TRBV18 and TRBJ2-7; no reliable D call. V was trimmed by 5 bases and J by 0 bases, leaving 8 bases between them. Germline CDR1 is KGHSH and CDR2 is LQKENI. The CDR3 is 13 amino acids. The CDR3 loop reads CASSMIRSYEQYF. CDR3 nucleotide sequence: TGTGCCAGCTCAATGATACGCTCCTACGAGCAGTACTTC.

This clonotype counts as medium-sized (0.01 to 0.1%). A library prepared for alpha chains yielded this beta chain as an off-target read; its size is of little meaning. The V call is TRBV27, the J call TRBJ1-1; 8 nucleotides agree with TRBD1. The CDR3 runs 17 residues. Per germline, CDR1 MNHEY and CDR2 SMNVEV (reference sequence). Losses at the gene ends were 4 bases for V and 4 bases for J; bases not matched to a gene: 14. CDR3: CASSSSGARGPLTEAFF. CDR3 sequence (DNA): TGTGCCAGCAGTTCTTCCGGGGCCAGGGGGCCCCTCACTGAAGCTTTCTTT.

This clonotype is labeled medium-sized (0.01 to 0.1%). This beta chain is off target for a library built for alpha chains, so its abundance means little. The V and J genes are TRBV27 and TRBJ2-6; no clear D. V lost 6 bases to trimming and J lost 0 bases, with 3 bases between them. This CDR3 has 13 amino acids. Germline lookup yields CDR1 MNHEY and CDR2 SMNVEV (reference sequence). The DNA of the CDR3 is TGTGCCAGCAGCCGCTCTGGGGCCAACGTCCTGACTTTC. As protein: CASSRSGANVLTF.

In this sample, this clonotype turned up many times. This beta chain lies outside the target of a library built for alpha chains; its clone size means little. The chain couples TRBV18 to TRBJ2-1, with D hard to call. V lost 5 bases, J lost 10 bases, and 9 bases lay in between. CDR3 length: 11 residues. CDR1 and CDR2 (germline): KGHSH, LQKENI. The CDR3 sequence is CASSRGQEQFF. The CDR3 DNA follows: TGTGCCAGCTCAAGAGGTCAGGAGCAGTTCTTC.

This clonotype is judged medium-sized. This beta chain came through as a stray read in a library set up for alpha chains, and its size says little. The chain employs TRBV28 and TRBJ1-5; 8 bases line up with TRBD1. The CDR3 length is 18 residues. Germline V gene sequence: CDR1 MDHEN, CDR2 SYDVKM. V was clipped by 3 bases and J by 2 bases; unmatched bases: 12. CDR3 sequence: CASSLVQGEKLGNQPQHF. The CDR3 coding sequence is TGTGCCAGCAGTTTGGTACAGGGGGAGAAGTTGGGCAATCAGCCCCAGCATTTT.

This clonotype was recorded at least ten times. For a library built for alpha chains, this beta chain is a stray read; little rests on its size. The chain links TRBV11-1 to TRBJ2-7, with 13 bases fitting TRBD2. Germline lookup yields CDR1 SGHAT and CDR2 FQDESV (reference sequence). The trim removed 5 bases at V and 8 bases at J, leaving 9 bases unmatched. The CDR3 has 15 amino acids. This CDR3 is CASSPGLAGTGKQYF. The CDR3 region has the DNA TGTGCCAGCAGCCCGGGACTAGCGGGAACGGGGAAGCAGTACTTC.

This clonotype was recorded at least ten times. This beta chain represents an off-target read in a library built for alpha chains; its size is of limited meaning. V gene TRBV10-3 combines with J gene TRBJ2-7, with TRBD2 matching 10 bases. CDR1 is ENHRY and CDR2 is SYGVKD in the germline V gene. The CDR3 extends over 18 amino acids. The J segment lost 6 bases and the V segment lost 1 base, leaving 15 bases of the junction unmatched. The CDR3 DNA follows: TGTGCCATCAGTGAGTTAAGCTGGTCTAGCGGGAGTCCGGCCGAGCAGTACTTC. This encodes CAISELSWSSGSPAEQYF.

This clonotype is categorized as medium-sized. As an off-target read in a library built for alpha chains, this beta chain has a frequency of little significance. The chain is built from TRBV29-1 and TRBJ2-5; 7 bases are a match to TRBD1. V lost 7 bases and J lost 2; bases outside the gene matches: 4. Germline-derived CDR1 and CDR2 are SQVTM and ANQGSEA. The CDR3 is 12 residues long. CDR3 protein: CSAAGGQETQYF. The CDR3 nucleotides read TGCAGCGCAGCAGGGGGACAAGAGACCCAGTACTTC. The full variable domain, rest sourced from reference TRBV29-1 and TRBJ2-5, is SAVISQKPSRDICQRGTSLTIQCQVDSQVTMMFWYRQQPGQSLTLIATANQGSEATYESGFVIDKFPISRPNLTFSTLTVSNMSPEDSSIYLCSAAGGQETQYFGPGTRLLVL.

By share, this clonotype ranks as medium-sized. For a library built for alpha chains, this beta chain is a stray read; little rests on its size. V and J are TRBV12-3 or TRBV12-4 and TRBJ2-2, with 7 bases matching TRBD1. The CDR3 extends over 14 amino acids. V shed 8 bases and J 0 bases; nucleotides not matched to a gene: 3. The CDR3 spells CASVDRTNTGELFF. The DNA of the CDR3 is TGTGCCAGCGTGGACAGGACGAACACCGGGGAGCTGTTTTTT.

This clonotype came up many times. This beta chain came through as a stray read in a library set up for alpha chains, and its size says little. The rearrangement links TRBV20-1 to TRBJ2-2, with TRBD1 as a possible D gene (5 bases). In germline, CDR1 is DFQATT, CDR2 SNEGSKA (reference sequence). With 0 bases removed from V and 3 bases from J, the gap between germline ends came to 14 bases. The length of the CDR3 is 16 residues. The DNA for the CDR3 is TGCAGTGCTAGAGATCACGGGCAGGGCGACACCGGGGAGCTGTTTTTT. Amino acid sequence: CSARDHGQGDTGELFF.

Within the sample, this clonotype is medium-sized. Being off target in a library aimed at alpha chains, this beta chain has a size of little meaning. The chain links TRBV3-1 to TRBJ2-3; D may be TRBD1 (5 bases). The CDR3 spans 13 residues. Germline V lookup: CDR1 LGHDT, CDR2 YNNKEL (reference sequence). The V end lost 3 bases, the J end lost 3 bases, and 7 bases lay between the germline ends. The CDR3 DNA follows: TGTGCCAGCAGCCACCAGGGAACAGATACGCAGTATTTT. This encodes CASSHQGTDTQYF.

As to this clonotype: This beta chain turned up in a library designed for alpha chains; as an off-target read, its abundance says little. V and J are TRBV6-6 and TRBJ1-2; a possible D gene is TRBD1 (5 bases). Germline V gene sequence: CDR1 MNHNY, CDR2 SVGAGI (reference sequence). Trimming stripped 6 bases from V and 4 bases from J, with 9 bases between. The CDR3 runs to 12 residues. Here the CDR3 DNA reads TGTGCCAGCAGAGAGACAGTCTATGGCTACACCTTC. Residues: CASRETVYGYTF.

This clonotype appeared many times. This beta chain lies outside the target of a library built for alpha chains; its clone size means little. The chain joins TRBV5-1 to TRBJ2-5, with 13 bases aligning to TRBD2. V lost 4 bases to trimming and J lost 5 bases; unmatched junction nucleotides: 8. CDR1 is SGHRS and CDR2 is YFSETQ in the germline V gene. The CDR3 runs 16 residues. The CDR3 spells CASSPRGGLAGETQYF. CDR3 coding DNA: TGCGCCAGCAGCCCACGCGGGGGACTAGCGGGGGAGACCCAGTACTTC. Looking up the rest from reference TRBV5-1 and TRBJ2-5 gives the full variable domain: KAGVTQTPRYLIKTRGQQVTLSCSPISGHRSVSWYQQTPGQGLQFLFEYFSETQRNKGNFPGRFSGRQFSNSRSEMNVSTLELGDSALYLCASSPRGGLAGETQYFGPGTRLLVL.

By share of the sample, this clonotype is medium-sized. A library made for alpha chains picked up this beta chain off target, so its size means little. J is TRBJ2-7 and V is TRBV12-3 or TRBV12-4, with D perhaps TRBD2 (7 bases). The V end lost 11 bases, the J end lost 2 bases, and 13 bases lay between the germline ends. The CDR3 extends over 12 amino acids. CDR3 sequence (DNA): TGTGCCTCTAAAGGGGGGGCCTACGAGCAGTACTTC. Translation: CASKGGAYEQYF.

This clonotype is labeled medium-sized (0.01 to 0.1%). Being off target in a library aimed at alpha chains, this beta chain has a size of little meaning. The rearrangement uses TRBV28 and TRBJ2-3; 7 bases are shared with TRBD1. CDR1 and CDR2 from the germline V gene are MDHEN and SYDVKM. The CDR3 extends over 15 amino acids. Trimming at V came to 2 bases and at J to 4 bases, leaving 6 bases not matched to a gene. CDR3 region: CASSLQGQTPDTQYF. CDR3 DNA sequence: TGTGCCAGCAGTTTACAGGGACAGACCCCAGATACGCAGTATTTT.